These T cell receptor beta chains were read from a single sample in a study of blood T cell repertoires in COVID-19. Some clones are missing from TCRdb's copy, which holds only in-frame ones; the method was immunoSEQ multiplex PCR. The table records 20,000 to 30,000 clones, 85% to 95% of them present only once. The sample consisted of peripheral blood. These receptors all stem from a woman aged 45-60 years with active COVID-19. Each CDR3 is given with its conserved first and last residue. The D gene is left open where the match is weak. Clone size appears in some rows only: once, few, many, or a class for an expanded clone.

j_gene | d_gene | v_gene | abundance | len | CDR3nt | CDR3aa
TRBJ1-1 | NA | TRBV2 | few | 15 | TGTGCCAGCACCCAAGAATGGGGGGGCAGCACTGAAGCTTTCTTT | CASTQEWGGSTEAFF
TRBJ1-4 | NA | TRBV25-1 | NA | 14 | TGTGCCAGCAGTGAATCAGGGTCTAATGAAAAACTGTTTTTT | CASSESGSNEKLFF
TRBJ2-5 | TRBD1 | TRBV18 | once | 14 | TGTGCCAGCTCACATACGGACAGGGTAGAGACCCAGTACTTC | CASSHTDRVETQYF
TRBJ1-4 | NA | TRBV7-9 | NA | 15 | TGTGCCAGCAGCTTATCGGAGACGTCTAATGAAAAACTGTTTTTT | CASSLSETSNEKLFF
TRBJ1-2 | NA | TRBV2 | NA | 12 | TGTGCCAGCGACGGGGTTAACTATGGCTACACCTTC | CASDGVNYGYTF
TRBJ2-1 | TRBD2 | TRBV19 | NA | 14 | TGTGCCAGTAGTATGGGACTAGCGGCAAATGAGCAGTTCTTC | CASSMGLAANEQFF
TRBJ1-2 | TRBD1 | TRBV3-1/TRBV3-2 | NA | 16 | TGTGCCAGCAGCCAAGGGTGGTCCGGGACAGACTATGGCTACACCTTC | CASSQGWSGTDYGYTF
TRBJ1-6 | NA | TRBV6-5 | once | 15 | TGTGCCAGCACCGCCGGGACTCGTTACGGGTCACCCCTCCACTTT | CASTAGTRYGSPLHF
TRBJ1-4 | TRBD1 | TRBV27 | NA | 13 | TGTGCCAGCAGTTTACAGGGGGGTGAAAAACTGTTTTTT | CASSLQGGEKLFF
TRBJ2-3 | TRBD1 | TRBV28 | NA | 14 | TGTGCCAGCAGTTCCGGGACAGAGTATAATACGCAGTATTTT | CASSSGTEYNTQYF
TRBJ2-3 | NA | TRBV2 | NA | 13 | TGTGCCAGCAGTCCTACAGGCTCAGATACGCAGTATTTT | CASSPTGSDTQYF
TRBJ1-1 | NA | TRBV7-8 | NA | 14 | TGTGCCAGCAGAACGACACATCCGGTGACTGAAGCTTTCTTT | CASRTTHPVTEAFF
TRBJ2-1 | NA | TRBV18 | NA | 14 | TGTGCCAGCTCACCCTCCCATCGCGTGGATGAGCAGTTCTTC | CASSPSHRVDEQFF
TRBJ2-5 | TRBD2 | TRBV20-1 | NA | 15 | TGCAGTGCTAGTGAGTATGGACTAGACCAAGAGACCCAGTACTTC | CSASEYGLDQETQYF
TRBJ2-3 | NA | TRBV21-1 | NA | 18 | TGTGCCAGCAGCAGAAATCCGCCGCCTACGGGAGAGGGAGATACGCAGTATTTT | CASSRNPPPTGEGDTQYF
TRBJ2-5 | NA | TRBV7-8 | NA | 13 | TGTGCCAGCAGCCTTAGTATCCAAGAGACCCAGTACTTC | CASSLSIQETQYF
TRBJ2-5 | TRBD1 | TRBV10-3 | NA | 16 | TGTGCCATCAGTGTGGGACAGTCTACGTACCAAGAGACCCAGTACTTC | CAISVGQSTYQETQYF
TRBJ1-4 | NA | TRBV6-5 | NA | 14 | TGTGCCAGCAACCAAGGGGACTCAAATGAAAAACTGTTTTTT | CASNQGDSNEKLFF
TRBJ1-6 | NA | TRBV21-1 | NA | 22 | TGTGCCAGCTCCAAATCCTTCGCGCAGGGGTGGTCCCGTAGCTCCTATAATTCACCCCTCCACTTT | CASSKSFAQGWSRSSYNSPLHF
TRBJ2-1 | NA | TRBV19 | once | 13 | TGTGCCAGTAGTATAGTCCGTCTAGCGGAGCAGTTCTTC | CASSIVRLAEQFF
TRBJ2-3 | TRBD2 | TRBV5-1 | NA | 15 | TGCGCCAGCAGTAGCGCGGGGGGGAACACAGATACGCAGTATTTT | CASSSAGGNTDTQYF
TRBJ2-1 | TRBD2 | TRBV5-1 | NA | 14 | TGCGCCAGCAGACGACTAGCGGGTAACAATGAGCAGTTCTTC | CASRRLAGNNEQFF
TRBJ2-1 | NA | TRBV5-1 | NA | 9 | TGCGCCAGCATCGATAGACAGTTCTTC | CASIDRQFF
TRBJ2-2 | TRBD1 | TRBV3-1/TRBV3-2 | NA | 15 | TGTGCCAGCAGCCAAGGGACAGGGCCAACCGGGGAGCTGTTTTTT | CASSQGTGPTGELFF
TRBJ1-4 | NA | TRBV11-2 | NA | 15 | TGTGCCAGCAGCCCGTCCGTTGCAACTAATGAAAAACTGTTTTTT | CASSPSVATNEKLFF
TRBJ1-6 | NA | TRBV5-1 | NA | 15 | TGCGCCAGCAGCTTGGTTGGGGACAATAATTCACCCCTCCACTTT | CASSLVGDNNSPLHF
TRBJ1-2 | TRBD1 | TRBV6-5 | NA | 13 | TGTGCCAGCAGAGGACAGGGAAACTATGGCTACACCTTC | CASRGQGNYGYTF
TRBJ2-2 | NA | TRBV6-5 | NA | 13 | TGTGCCAGCAGTTACCGGGAAACCGGGGAGCTGTTTTTT | CASSYRETGELFF
TRBJ2-2 | TRBD2 | TRBV2 | NA | 15 | TGTGCCAGCACCCTAGCGGGGGCTTCGGCCGGGGAGCTGTTTTTT | CASTLAGASAGELFF
TRBJ1-5 | TRBD1 | TRBV15 | NA | 14 | TGTGCCACCAGCAGGAGACAGGGTCCATCGGCCCAGCATTTT | CATSRRQGPSAQHF
TRBJ2-7 | TRBD2 | TRBV15 | NA | 14 | TGTGCCACCAGCAGAGGTAGCGGGGGCTACGAGCAGTACTTC | CATSRGSGGYEQYF
TRBJ2-1 | TRBD2 | TRBV6-1 | NA | 17 | TGTGCCAGCAGTGAAGCTTTGGTAGCGGGAGCCTACAATGAGCAGTTCTTC | CASSEALVAGAYNEQFF
TRBJ2-1 | NA | TRBV5-1 | NA | 15 | TGCGCCAGCAGCCCGGGGGTGCTAGCGATTAATGAGCAGTTCTTC | CASSPGVLAINEQFF
TRBJ2-7 | TRBD2 | TRBV6-5 | NA | 16 | TGTGCCGGCAGTTACGAAGCGGGAGGGAGCTCCTACGAGCAGTACTTC | CAGSYEAGGSSYEQYF
TRBJ1-4 | TRBD1 | TRBV19 | NA | 14 | TGTGCCAGTCACCCCGGGACAGCCAGTCAAAAACTGTTTTTT | CASHPGTASQKLFF
TRBJ2-3 | TRBD1 | TRBV10-3 | NA | 13 | TGTGCCATCAGCCGGGACAGGGCCGATACGCAGTATTTT | CAISRDRADTQYF
TRBJ1-5 | NA | TRBV12-3/TRBV12-4 | NA | 13 | TGTGCCAGCAGTTTCGGTCGGAATCAGCCCCAGCATTTT | CASSFGRNQPQHF
TRBJ1-1 | NA | TRBV28 | NA | 15 | TGTGCCAGCAGTCTCCCGACAGTTATGAACACTGAAGCTTTCTTT | CASSLPTVMNTEAFF
TRBJ2-3 | NA | TRBV12-3/TRBV12-4 | NA | 12 | TGTGCCAGCAGCCGGGTAGAAGATACGCAGTATTTT | CASSRVEDTQYF
TRBJ1-2 | TRBD1 | TRBV18 | NA | 14 | TGTGCCAGCTCACCAGGACAGGCGAGCTATGGCTACACCTTC | CASSPGQASYGYTF
TRBJ2-3 | TRBD2 | TRBV19 | NA | 17 | TGTGCCAGTAGTATTGGGGCTAGCGGGCTGGGCACAGATACGCAGTATTTT | CASSIGASGLGTDTQYF
TRBJ2-2 | NA | TRBV4-1 | NA | 16 | TGCGCCAGCAGCCAAGAAGCACTCATAGCGTTGGGGGAGCTGTTTTTT | CASSQEALIALGELFF
TRBJ2-1 | TRBD2 | TRBV9 | NA | 15 | TGTGCCAGCAGCGCCTCGAGCGGGGGGTACAATGAGCAGTTCTTC | CASSASSGGYNEQFF